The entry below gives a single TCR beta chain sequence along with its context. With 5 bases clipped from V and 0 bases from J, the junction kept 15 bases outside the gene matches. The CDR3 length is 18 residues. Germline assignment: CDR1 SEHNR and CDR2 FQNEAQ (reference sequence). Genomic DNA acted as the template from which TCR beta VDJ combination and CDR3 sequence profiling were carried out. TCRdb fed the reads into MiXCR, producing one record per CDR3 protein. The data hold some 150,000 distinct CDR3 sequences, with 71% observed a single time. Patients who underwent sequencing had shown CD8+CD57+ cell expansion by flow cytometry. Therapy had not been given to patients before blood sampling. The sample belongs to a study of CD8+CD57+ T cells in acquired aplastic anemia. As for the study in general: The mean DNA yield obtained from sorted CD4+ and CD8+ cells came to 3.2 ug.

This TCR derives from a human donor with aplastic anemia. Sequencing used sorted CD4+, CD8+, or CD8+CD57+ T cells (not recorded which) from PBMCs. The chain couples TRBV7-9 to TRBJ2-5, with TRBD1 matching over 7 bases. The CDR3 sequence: CASSARTGLVPYQETQYF. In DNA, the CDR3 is TGTGCCAGCAGCGCCCGGACAGGCCTCGTACCATACCAAGAGACCCAGTACTTC.